Following are 5 T cell receptor beta chains from one sample sequenced in a study of T-cell memory formation after mild COVID-19. MiXCR, applied by TCRdb to the 5' RACE reads, yields one record per CDR3 protein. In the table there are about 340,000 distinct CDR3 sequences, around 13% of which are singletons. Sequenced input: PBMCs or a T cell subset sorted from them (not recorded which). These receptors were collected from a man aged 18-30 years who had mild COVID-19 (a few samples of this study predate the infection). Cell type and time point are not known.

The genes are TRBV19 and TRBJ2-3, with a tentative D call TRBD2 (6 bases). In germline, CDR1 is LNHDA, CDR2 SQIVND (reference sequence). The V and J ends lost 2 bases and 0 bases respectively, with 15 bases between them. The CDR3 sequence is 17 residues long. CDR3 coding DNA: TGTGCCAGTAGTATATTCCCCCGGGAGTCTAGCACAGATACGCAGTATTTT. Residues: CASSIFPRESSTDTQYF.

V and J are TRBV5-1 and TRBJ1-1; D is unclear. V was clipped by 4 bases and J by 7 bases, with 14 bases between them. Looked up from germline, CDR1 is SGHRS and CDR2 is YFSETQ. CDR3 length: 13 amino acids. As DNA, the CDR3 is TGCGCCAGCAGCCGTTACAGTGATAGTGAAGCTTTCTTT. This gives the protein CASSRYSDSEAFF.

In its sample, this clonotype was seen a few times. The chain links TRBV6-2 or TRBV6-3 to TRBJ1-5; 11 bases map to TRBD1. CDR3 length: 19 amino acids. The germline gives CDR1 MNHEY, CDR2 SVGEGT. The ends lost 7 bases at V and 0 bases at J; junction bases unmatched: 14. The CDR3 protein is CASKFDRDRGAYSNQPQHF. DNA of the CDR3: TGTGCCAGCAAATTCGACCGGGACAGGGGGGCCTATAGCAATCAGCCCCAGCATTTT.

The V call is TRBV24-1, the J call TRBJ2-1; 12 bases line up with TRBD2. J gave up 5 bases and V 4 bases, and 5 bases lay outside the gene matches. The germline V gene encodes CDR1 KGHDR and CDR2 SFDVKD. The CDR3 spans 16 residues. The CDR3 DNA sequence: TGTGCCACCAGTGACCCGGGGACTAGCGGGCACAATGAGCAGTTCTTC. It is translated as CATSDPGTSGHNEQFF.

This clonotype was detected many times. The chain couples TRBV6-6 to TRBJ2-5; D unclear. Trimming took 0 bases from V and 2 from J, leaving 19 bases between them. The germline V gene has CDR1 MNHNY and CDR2 SVGAGI (reference sequence). CDR3 size: 18 residues. The CDR3 nucleotides are TGTGCCAGCAGTTACTCGAACGTCTTCGTCTCGAGACAAGAGACCCAGTACTTC. It yields the protein CASSYSNVFVSRQETQYF.